This is a list of T cell receptor beta chains from one sample in a study of blood T cell repertoires in COVID-19. The protocol was immunoSEQ multiplex PCR, while the TCRdb copy is restricted to in-frame clones and leaves out a portion. The sample consists of more than 400,000 clones, 70% to 90% of them appearing once. Sequenced material: peripheral blood. Source of these receptors: a human donor in a cohort sampled during active COVID-19. Both conserved end residues are part of each CDR3. A D gene is named only where the DNA matches it firmly. Only part of the rows carry a size: once, few, many, or a class if the clone is expanded.

j_gene: TRBJ1-1
abundance: .
d_gene: .
v_gene: TRBV3-1/TRBV3-2
CDR3aa: CASSLQVNTEAFF
CDR3nt: TGTGCCAGCAGCTTACAGGTGAACACTGAAGCTTTCTTT

j_gene: TRBJ2-1
abundance: .
d_gene: TRBD2
v_gene: TRBV5-8
CDR3aa: CASSLYGTSGGEQFF
CDR3nt: TGTGCCAGCAGCTTGTACGGGACTAGCGGGGGGGAGCAGTTCTTC

j_gene: TRBJ2-7
abundance: few
d_gene: TRBD2
v_gene: TRBV4-2
CDR3aa: CASSQDSPGLAGYEQYF
CDR3nt: TGTGCCAGCAGCCAAGATTCCCCGGGACTAGCGGGTTACGAGCAGTACTTC

j_gene: TRBJ1-2
abundance: .
d_gene: .
v_gene: TRBV2
CDR3aa: CANTQSQTANYGYTF
CDR3nt: TGTGCCAACACACAATCCCAGACAGCTAACTATGGCTACACCTTC

j_gene: TRBJ2-6
abundance: few
d_gene: TRBD1
v_gene: TRBV13
CDR3aa: CASSPGGPGANVLTF
CDR3nt: TGTGCCAGCAGCCCAGGGGGCCCTGGGGCCAACGTCCTGACTTTC

j_gene: TRBJ1-3
abundance: .
d_gene: .
v_gene: TRBV18
CDR3aa: CASSPLGVTPDTIYF
CDR3nt: TGTGCCAGCTCACCACTGGGAGTCACACCAGACACCATATATTTT

j_gene: TRBJ1-4
abundance: .
d_gene: TRBD1
v_gene: TRBV28
CDR3aa: CASSSPSTGTRKELFF
CDR3nt: TGTGCCAGCAGTTCCCCTTCGACAGGGACGCGCAAGGAACTGTTTTTT

j_gene: TRBJ2-3
abundance: .
d_gene: .
v_gene: TRBV3-1/TRBV3-2
CDR3aa: CASSQDRRGLYTDTQYF
CDR3nt: TGTGCCAGCAGCCAAGATCGACGGGGACTCTACACAGATACGCAGTATTTT

j_gene: TRBJ2-7
abundance: few
d_gene: TRBD1
v_gene: TRBV19
CDR3aa: CASSRTGGTYEQYF
CDR3nt: TGTGCCAGTAGTAGGACAGGGGGAACCTACGAGCAGTACTTC

j_gene: TRBJ2-3
abundance: once
d_gene: TRBD2
v_gene: TRBV5-1
CDR3aa: CASSLGTSTDTQYF
CDR3nt: TGCGCCAGCAGCTTGGGGACTAGTACAGATACGCAGTATTTT

j_gene: TRBJ2-1
abundance: .
d_gene: .
v_gene: TRBV10-2
CDR3aa: CASKRLSYNEQFF
CDR3nt: TGCGCCAGCAAAAGACTATCCTACAATGAGCAGTTCTTC

j_gene: TRBJ2-1
abundance: .
d_gene: TRBD2
v_gene: TRBV11-3
CDR3aa: CASSLTSGTSGSPYNEQFF
CDR3nt: TGTGCCAGCAGCTTAACCTCCGGGACTAGCGGGAGTCCGTACAATGAGCAGTTCTTC

j_gene: TRBJ2-7
abundance: .
d_gene: .
v_gene: TRBV18
CDR3aa: CASSPRQDGLNEQYF
CDR3nt: TGTGCCAGCTCACCGAGGCAGGATGGACTAAACGAGCAGTACTTC

j_gene: TRBJ1-2
abundance: .
d_gene: .
v_gene: TRBV5-4
CDR3aa: CASSLFRGDDGYTF
CDR3nt: TGTGCCAGCAGCTTGTTCAGGGGTGACGATGGCTACACCTTC

j_gene: TRBJ2-7
abundance: once
d_gene: .
v_gene: TRBV19
CDR3aa: CASSTREGRSEQYF
CDR3nt: TGTGCCAGTAGTACCAGGGAAGGAAGGTCGGAGCAGTACTTC

j_gene: TRBJ2-1
abundance: once
d_gene: .
v_gene: TRBV6-5
CDR3aa: CASKDFYNEQFF
CDR3nt: TGTGCCAGCAAAGACTTCTACAATGAGCAGTTCTTC

j_gene: TRBJ2-7
abundance: few
d_gene: TRBD2
v_gene: TRBV15
CDR3aa: CATSRAGDREQYF
CDR3nt: TGTGCCACCAGCAGGGCGGGAGATCGCGAGCAGTACTTC

j_gene: TRBJ2-7
abundance: .
d_gene: .
v_gene: TRBV5-1
CDR3aa: CASSLGHAPTYEQYF
CDR3nt: TGCGCCAGCAGCTTGGGGCATGCACCGACCTACGAGCAGTACTTC

j_gene: TRBJ1-2
abundance: .
d_gene: .
v_gene: TRBV3-1/TRBV3-2
CDR3aa: CASSQGQGYGYTF
CDR3nt: TGTGCCAGCAGCCAAGGGCAGGGGTATGGCTACACCTTC

j_gene: TRBJ2-7
abundance: .
d_gene: TRBD1
v_gene: TRBV18
CDR3aa: CASSPPPGGKMEQYF
CDR3nt: TGTGCCAGCTCACCACCGCCAGGGGGCAAAATGGAGCAGTACTTC

j_gene: TRBJ2-7
abundance: .
d_gene: .
v_gene: TRBV6-6
CDR3aa: CASSPTGTINYEQYF
CDR3nt: TGTGCCAGCAGTCCGACCGGGACAATCAACTACGAGCAGTACTTC

j_gene: TRBJ2-7
abundance: .
d_gene: TRBD1
v_gene: TRBV7-6
CDR3aa: CASSRQGYEQYF
CDR3nt: TGTGCCAGCAGCCGACAGGGTTACGAGCAGTACTTC

j_gene: TRBJ1-5
abundance: .
d_gene: .
v_gene: TRBV29-1
CDR3aa: CSVVTGKSNQPQHF
CDR3nt: TGCAGCGTTGTCACAGGGAAGAGCAATCAGCCCCAGCATTTT

j_gene: TRBJ2-2
abundance: .
d_gene: TRBD2
v_gene: TRBV6-5
CDR3aa: CASTLRLAGSGELFF
CDR3nt: TGTGCCAGCACCTTACGACTAGCGGGTAGTGGGGAGCTGTTTTTT

j_gene: TRBJ1-2
abundance: .
d_gene: TRBD1
v_gene: TRBV6-5
CDR3aa: CAIYRGGYTF
CDR3nt: TGTGCCATCTACAGGGGTGGCTACACCTTC

j_gene: TRBJ2-2
abundance: .
d_gene: .
v_gene: TRBV14
CDR3aa: CASSRETANTGELFF
CDR3nt: TGTGCCAGCAGCCGAGAGACAGCTAACACCGGGGAGCTGTTTTTT

j_gene: TRBJ2-1
abundance: .
d_gene: .
v_gene: TRBV30
CDR3aa: CAWSAGYNEQFF
CDR3nt: TGTGCCTGGAGTGCGGGCTACAATGAGCAGTTCTTC

j_gene: TRBJ1-1
abundance: .
d_gene: TRBD1
v_gene: TRBV28
CDR3aa: CASRARDRFDTEAFF
CDR3nt: TGTGCCAGCAGAGCGAGGGACAGGTTTGACACTGAAGCTTTCTTT

j_gene: TRBJ2-5
abundance: .
d_gene: .
v_gene: TRBV4-1
CDR3aa: CASSQALSVGAGEETQYF
CDR3nt: TGCGCCAGCAGCCAAGCCCTTAGTGTAGGGGCAGGGGAAGAGACCCAGTACTTC

j_gene: TRBJ2-1
abundance: .
d_gene: .
v_gene: TRBV7-3
CDR3aa: CASSFDDRYNEQFF
CDR3nt: TGTGCCAGCAGCTTTGATGACAGATACAATGAGCAGTTCTTC

j_gene: TRBJ2-7
abundance: .
d_gene: .
v_gene: TRBV27
CDR3aa: CASSFDRFKQYF
CDR3nt: TGTGCCAGCAGTTTCGACAGATTTAAGCAGTACTTC

j_gene: TRBJ2-2
abundance: .
d_gene: .
v_gene: TRBV5-4
CDR3aa: CASSLGGSPNTGELFF
CDR3nt: TGTGCCAGCAGCTTGGGCGGGTCCCCGAACACCGGGGAGCTGTTTTTT

j_gene: TRBJ1-2
abundance: .
d_gene: .
v_gene: TRBV19
CDR3aa: CASTGREVYTF
CDR3nt: TGTGCCAGTACAGGGAGGGAAGTCTACACCTTC

j_gene: TRBJ1-3
abundance: .
d_gene: .
v_gene: TRBV7-3
CDR3aa: CASSSDVSGNTIYF
CDR3nt: TGTGCCAGCAGCTCAGACGTCTCGGGTAACACCATATATTTT

j_gene: TRBJ1-2
abundance: .
d_gene: TRBD1
v_gene: TRBV18
CDR3aa: CASSPDRDYGYTF
CDR3nt: TGTGCCAGCTCCCCGGACAGGGACTATGGCTACACCTTC

j_gene: TRBJ2-7
abundance: .
d_gene: .
v_gene: TRBV7-9
CDR3aa: CASSWVQGRGYEQYF
CDR3nt: TGTGCCAGCAGCTGGGTGCAAGGGAGAGGATACGAGCAGTACTTC

j_gene: TRBJ2-5
abundance: .
d_gene: TRBD2
v_gene: TRBV2
CDR3aa: CASSLLAGIQETQYF
CDR3nt: TGTGCCAGCAGTCTCCTAGCGGGTATCCAAGAGACCCAGTACTTC

j_gene: TRBJ2-3
abundance: .
d_gene: .
v_gene: TRBV7-3
CDR3aa: CASSSQTGITDTQYF
CDR3nt: TGTGCCAGCAGCTCCCAAACAGGGATTACAGATACGCAGTATTTT